What follows describes a single T cell receptor beta chain. Germline V CDR1 and CDR2: SNHLY, FYNNEI. This CDR3 spans 15 amino acids. Deletions cut 6 bases from V and 0 bases from J, with 12 bases between. This sample stems from a study of memory CD4+ T cells and cytomegalovirus serostatus. Study-level background: Donors were healthy Belgian adults, several CMV seropositive and 20 to 25 seronegative.

Source study methods: After removing out-of-frame reads, 2 million to 2.5 million distinct TCRbeta sequences remained. Repertoires were generated with immunoSEQ multiplex PCR, while TCRdb's copy carries only in-frame clones and drops some. The V and J calls and clone size were taken over from that table, and D and trimming were inferred from the DNA. Of roughly 50,000 clones in the sample, around 76% are singletons; the top ten hold around 1.5%. Single viable CD3+CD4+CD8-CD45RO+ cells were sorted as the memory CD4+ T cells. CMV serostatus came from serum IgG against pp150, pp28, p38, p52. The sequence came from an adult in good health and CMV-seronegative. The rearrangement uses TRBV2 and TRBJ2-1, with D perhaps TRBD2 (5 bases). The sequenced sample was memory CD4+ T cells from blood. The CDR3 bases are TGTGCCAGCAGCGCGGAAACTAGCTCCTACAATGAGCAGTTCTTC. Protein product: CASSAETSSYNEQFF.